These T cell receptor beta chains were read from a single sample in a study of graft-versus-host responses after intestinal transplantation. The table came from immunoSEQ multiplex PCR; TCRdb's copy has only in-frame clones and leaves some out. The sample consists of roughly 36,000 clones, roughly four fifths of them appearing once. The source was PBMCs, collected 1,000 to 1,300 days after transplant. The receptors stem from a human patient who received an intestinal transplant, so some T cells may come from the graft donor. Both conserved end residues are part of each CDR3. A D gene is named only where the DNA matches it firmly. Some rows mark clone size as missing; the rest say once, few, many or name a class of expanded clone.

.	TRBV7-9	TRBJ1-1	.	CASSLGAPMNTEAFF	TGTGCCAGCAGCTTAGGGGCTCCGATGAACACTGAAGCTTTCTTT
.	TRBV5-1	TRBJ1-6	.	CASREGYSPLHF	TGCGCCAGCAGAGAGGGCTATTCACCCCTCCACTTT
.	TRBV5-5	TRBJ2-3	TRBD2	CASSLGGGATDTQYF	TGTGCCAGCAGCTTGGGCGGGGGGGCGACAGATACGCAGTATTTT
.	TRBV19	TRBJ1-1	.	CASSNPSANTEAFF	TGTGCCAGTAGTAACCCATCGGCCAACACTGAAGCTTTCTTT
.	TRBV15	TRBJ2-6	.	CATSPQDGSGANVLTF	TGTGCCACCAGCCCTCAGGACGGCTCTGGGGCCAACGTCCTGACTTTC
.	TRBV4-1	TRBJ2-3	TRBD2	CASSHSPGTSDGADTQYF	TGCGCCAGCAGCCATAGCCCCGGGACTAGCGACGGGGCAGATACGCAGTATTTT
.	TRBV7-2	TRBJ1-3	.	CASSSDASPGNTIYF	TGTGCCAGCAGCTCAGACGCTAGCCCTGGAAACACCATATATTTT
once	TRBV2	TRBJ2-1	TRBD2	CASSGITGTRYNEQFF	TGTGCCAGCAGTGGCATAACCGGGACTAGGTACAATGAGCAGTTCTTC
.	TRBV6-1	TRBJ1-1	.	CASNSATEAFF	TGTGCCAGCAATTCCGCCACTGAAGCTTTCTTT
.	TRBV2	TRBJ2-7	.	CASSGTDYEQYF	TGTGCCAGCAGTGGGACAGACTACGAGCAGTACTTC
once	TRBV6-6	TRBJ2-5	.	CASTPRKGQETQYF	TGTGCCAGCACCCCGAGGAAGGGGCAGGAGACCCAGTACTTC
.	TRBV4-1	TRBJ1-1	.	CASSQDETGPHTEAFF	TGCGCCAGCAGCCAAGATGAGACAGGCCCTCACACTGAAGCTTTCTTT
once	TRBV11-3	TRBJ1-3	.	CASSLKGGKVGAIYF	TGTGCCAGCAGCTTAAAAGGTGGGAAAGTCGGGGCCATATATTTT
.	TRBV30	TRBJ2-7	TRBD2	CASDRGGYEQYF	TGTGCCTCCGACCGGGGGGGCTACGAGCAGTACTTC
.	TRBV6-5	TRBJ1-3	.	CASLSGNTIYF	TGTGCCAGCTTAAGCGGAAACACCATATATTTT